This T cell receptor beta chain was recovered during a study of blood T cell repertoires in COVID-19. Original processing notes: Researchers report that nucleated cell counts were estimated from reference gene primer amplification. Profiling relied on immunoSEQ multiplex PCR, and the TCRdb table lists in-frame clones only, not all of them. V, J and clone size are those of that table, while D and trimming were read from the DNA. Among 250,000 to 350,000 clones listed, roughly 90% were seen once. Sequenced input: peripheral blood. This clonotype was sampled from a woman between 25 and 40 years old with COVID-19, enrolled during active disease.

In DNA form, the CDR3 reads TGTGCCAGCAACCCCAATGAAGACATTTTCGGCTCCTATAATTCACCCCTCCACTTT. It translates to CASNPNEDIFGSYNSPLHF. The V call is TRBV5-5, the J call TRBJ1-6; D uncertain. CDR1 is SGHKS, CDR2 YYEKEE, per germline (reference sequence). V shed 6 bases and J shed 0 bases, with 22 bases lying between them. This CDR3 has 19 residues.